The 27 T cell receptor beta chains below were found in one sample sequenced in a study of CD4+ T cells in melanoma. Here immunoSEQ multiplex PCR was the method, and the copy in TCRdb shows in-frame clones only, minus some. The table includes thousands of clones, approximately 64% detected once. Sequencing input: cells from a culture (not recorded whether cultured in vitro). The receptor set was obtained from a human donor with melanoma.

The J gene is TRBJ2-5, the V gene TRBV15, with D maybe TRBD2 (5 bases). The CDR3 sequence is 13 residues long. Germline V CDR1 and CDR2: LNHNV, YYDKDF (reference sequence). The V end was cut by 2 bases, the J end by 12 bases, with 16 bases between. The CDR3 bases are TGTGCCACCAGCAGAAGGTCCCGGGAACTTAAGTACTTC. It specifies CATSRRSRELKYF.

This rearrangement joins TRBV28 to TRBJ1-6; D is perhaps TRBD1 (5 bases). V was cut by 5 bases and J by 10 bases, with 12 bases left in between. The CDR3 totals 13 residues. CDR1 and CDR2 (germline): MDHEN, SYDVKM. The CDR3 reads CASSPTGHSPLHF. As DNA, the CDR3 is TGTGCCAGCAGTCCAACAGGACACTCACCCCTCCACTTT.

The rearrangement joins TRBV5-1 to TRBJ2-2; 9 bases map to TRBD1. Germline lookup yields CDR1 SGHRS and CDR2 YFSETQ. V shed 4 bases, J shed 5 bases, and the junction held 9 bases outside the gene matches. This CDR3 is built from 16 residues. This CDR3 is CASSQGQGFSTGELFF. CDR3 bases: TGCGCCAGCAGCCAAGGACAGGGGTTTTCTACCGGGGAGCTGTTTTTT.

The chain is built from TRBV5-8 and TRBJ2-7; TRBD1 agrees at 9 bases. This CDR3 has 16 residues. Trimming took 0 bases from V and 5 from J; bases not matched to a gene: 9. Germline V gene lookup returns CDR1 SGHTS and CDR2 YDEGEE. The CDR3 region is CASSLEAGQGMDEQYF. CDR3 nucleotides: TGTGCCAGCAGCTTGGAAGCCGGACAGGGGATGGACGAGCAGTACTTC.

The chain has TRBV2 and TRBJ1-2; D uncertain. Per the germline V gene, CDR1 is SNHLY and CDR2 is FYNNEI. The CDR3 is made up of 14 amino acids. The V end lost 7 bases, the J end lost 8 bases, and 20 bases lay between the germline ends. The CDR3 here is CASTTLRAPRGYTF. In DNA form, the CDR3 reads TGTGCCAGCACTACTTTGAGGGCCCCAAGAGGCTACACCTTC.

The V call is TRBV7-8, the J call TRBJ2-6; unclear D gene. CDR3 length: 16 amino acids. Deletions cut 1 base from V and 1 base from J, with 8 bases between. Germline values: CDR1 SGHVS, CDR2 FQNEAQ. The CDR3 DNA sequence: TGTGCCAGCAGCTTAGTCGCGCAGTCTGGGGCCAACGTCCTGACTTTC. Translated: CASSLVAQSGANVLTF. Looking up the rest from reference TRBV7-8 and TRBJ2-6 gives the full variable domain: GAGVSQSPRYKVAKRGQDVALRCDPISGHVSLFWYQQALGQGPEFLTYFQNEAQLDKSGLPSDRFFAERPEGSVSTLKIQRTQQEDSAVYLCASSLVAQSGANVLTFGAGSRLTVL.

The J gene is TRBJ1-4, the V gene TRBV9; possibly TRBD1 for D (6 bases). The germline V gene has CDR1 SGDLS and CDR2 YYNGEE. This CDR3 spans 15 amino acids. The V gene lost 4 bases and the J gene lost 0 bases, with 10 bases spanning the gap. This CDR3 reads CASSTQGSTNEKLFF. The CDR3 DNA reads as TGTGCCAGCAGCACACAGGGATCAACTAATGAAAAACTGTTTTTT.

The chain employs TRBV24-1 and TRBJ2-3; TRBD1 or TRBD2 may be the D gene (5 bases each). Trimming removed 5 bases at V and 7 bases at J, with 18 bases between. The CDR3 runs 15 residues. Germline V gives CDR1 KGHDR, CDR2 SFDVKD. In DNA form, the CDR3 reads TGTGCCACCAGTGCCATCGGGACCGGCGACAATACGCAGTATTTT. It encodes CATSAIGTGDNTQYF.

This chain uses TRBV4-3 with TRBJ1-1; D is perhaps TRBD1 (5 bases). The V and J ends lost 3 bases and 5 bases respectively, with 13 bases between them. The CDR3 is 14 amino acids. Germline-derived CDR1 and CDR2 are LGHNA and YSLEER. The DNA for the CDR3 is TGCGCCAGCAGCCAGGGTGGGACGGCTACTGAAGCTTTCTTT. Protein product: CASSQGGTATEAFF.

This clone was recorded a few times. The V gene is TRBV5-1, the J gene TRBJ2-7; 7 bases match TRBD2. Trimming took 4 bases from V and 2 from J; bases not matched to a gene: 18. Germline V gene lookup returns CDR1 SGHRS and CDR2 YFSETQ. The CDR3 has 18 amino acids. CDR3 in amino acids: CASSLPRLPGLQTYEQYF. DNA of the CDR3: TGCGCCAGCAGCCTACCCCGGTTGCCGGGACTACAAACCTACGAGCAGTACTTC.

By proportion, this clone is large. The chain joins TRBV19 to TRBJ1-6, with D possibly TRBD1 on 5 matching bases. Germline V lookup: CDR1 LNHDA, CDR2 SQIVND (reference sequence). The CDR3 sequence is 13 residues long. Between the trimmed V and J ends, which lost 3 bases and 10 bases, there was a span of 10 bases. DNA of the CDR3: TGTGCCAGTAGTATTGTAGGGGCATCACCCCTCCACTTT. This encodes CASSIVGASPLHF.

This clone was seen more than once but under ten times. J is TRBJ2-4 and V is TRBV7-9; D perhaps matches TRBD2 (6 bases). CDR3 length: 14 residues. In germline, CDR1 is SEHNR, CDR2 FQNEAQ (reference sequence). V was pared by 5 bases and J by 0 bases, with 8 bases between. The CDR3 here is CASSQGLAKNIQYF. For the CDR3, the DNA is TGTGCCAGCAGCCAGGGACTAGCCAAAAACATTCAGTACTTC.

This clone has more than one count but fewer than ten. This chain uses TRBV18 with TRBJ2-4; 10 positions agree with TRBD2. Germline V CDR1 and CDR2: KGHSH, LQKENI. The CDR3 sequence is 21 residues long. With 1 base clipped from V and 0 bases from J, the junction kept 15 bases outside the gene matches. The CDR3 DNA sequence: TGTGCCAGCTCACCACATCGAGCGGGGGGGCAATCGCACTTAGCCAAAAACATTCAGTACTTC. Its translation: CASSPHRAGGQSHLAKNIQYF.

This clone was detected only a few times. The rearrangement uses TRBV6-5 and TRBJ1-2; TRBD1 might be the D (5 bases). The CDR3 spans 13 residues. V dropped 10 bases and J dropped 2 bases, with 14 bases sitting between them. The germline V gene has CDR1 MNHEY and CDR2 SVGAGI. CDR3 sequence reads: CATERAGNYGYTF. CDR3 coding DNA: TGTGCCACCGAACGGGCAGGGAACTATGGCTACACCTTC.

The J gene is TRBJ1-1, the V gene TRBV7-9, with D perhaps matching TRBD1 (5 bases). Trimming cost V 5 bases and J 1 base, with 8 bases left between them. CDR1 and CDR2 (germline): SEHNR, FQNEAQ (reference sequence). CDR3 size: 13 residues. The CDR3 DNA is TGTGCCAGCAGCCAGCAGGGGAACACTGAAGCTTTCTTT. This gives the protein CASSQQGNTEAFF.

By share, this clone ranks as medium-sized. This chain links TRBV5-4 with TRBJ1-6; maybe TRBD1 (6 bases). The CDR3 has 15 residues. Trimming took off 3 bases at V and 10 bases at J, with 17 bases between the two ends. Germline loops: CDR1 SGHNT, CDR2 YYREEE (reference sequence). The chain's CDR3 is CASSSLRDTTSPLHF. In nucleotides, the CDR3 is TGTGCCAGCAGCTCACTCCGGGACACCACATCACCCCTCCACTTT.

The CDR3 spells CASSPADTQYF. The CDR3 DNA is TGTGCCAGCTCACCGGCAGATACGCAGTATTTT. The gene calls are TRBV18 and TRBJ2-3; D is unclear. V was cut by 3 bases and J by 4 bases, with 2 bases left in between. CDR1 and CDR2 (germline): KGHSH, LQKENI. The CDR3 has 11 residues.

The gene calls are TRBV7-9 and TRBJ1-2; tentative D call: TRBD1 (6 bases). V lost 5 bases and J 9 bases, leaving 13 bases between the germline ends. CDR3 length: 12 residues. CDR1 is SEHNR, CDR2 FQNEAQ, per germline (reference sequence). The chain's CDR3 is CASSAGTTSYTF. The CDR3 DNA reads as TGTGCCAGCAGCGCAGGGACAACGAGCTACACCTTC.

This clone was recorded a few times. This chain joins TRBV7-2 and TRBJ2-7; D is possibly TRBD2 (5 bases). Germline CDR1 reads SGHTA; CDR2 reads FQGNSA. The CDR3 has 14 residues. V was cut by 1 base and J by 5 bases, with 12 bases left in between. The CDR3, as DNA: TGTGCCAGCAGCTTAGGTCCGGGATCCGACGAGCAGTACTTC. Encoded protein: CASSLGPGSDEQYF.

Only a few counts were recorded for this clone. The V call is TRBV4-1, the J call TRBJ1-1; no firm D call. Per germline, CDR1 MGHRA and CDR2 YSYEKL. The CDR3 is made up of 15 amino acids. Deletions cut 0 bases from V and 1 base from J, with 9 bases between. For the CDR3, the DNA is TGCGCCAGCAGCCAAGAGGCCGGAAAGAACACTGAAGCTTTCTTT. Translating gives CASSQEAGKNTEAFF.

This chain links TRBV5-8 with TRBJ2-7; possible D gene TRBD1, 6 bases. The V end was cut by 2 bases, the J end by 3 bases, with 12 bases between. The CDR3 contains 14 residues. The germline CDR1 and CDR2 sequences are SGHTS and YDEGEE. CDR3: CASSFRQAGYEQYF. As DNA, the CDR3 is TGTGCCAGCAGCTTTAGACAGGCGGGCTACGAGCAGTACTTC.

This sequence joins TRBV7-9 and TRBJ2-7; possible D gene TRBD1, 5 bases. The CDR3 has 13 amino acids. Trimming took 5 bases from V and 0 from J, leaving 8 bases between them. Germline V gene data show CDR1 as SEHNR and CDR2 as FQNEAQ (reference sequence). The CDR3 protein is CASSPDSSYEQYF. CDR3 nucleotide sequence: TGTGCCAGCAGCCCAGACAGCTCCTACGAGCAGTACTTC. The full variable domain, rest sourced from reference TRBV7-9 and TRBJ2-7, is DTGVSQNPRHKITKRGQNVTFRCDPISEHNRLYWYRQTLGQGPEFLTYFQNEAQLEKSRLLSDRFSAERPKGSFSTLEIQRTEQGDSAMYLCASSPDSSYEQYFGPGTRLTVT.

The chain couples TRBV4-2 to TRBJ2-2, with D possibly TRBD1 on 5 matching bases. This CDR3 is 15 amino acids long. Trimming removed 3 bases from V and 7 bases from J, with 15 bases in between. Germline lookup yields CDR1 LGHNA and CDR2 YNFKEQ. This CDR3 is CASSQQGKWVGELFF. CDR3 nucleotides: TGTGCCAGCAGCCAGCAGGGAAAGTGGGTCGGGGAGCTGTTTTTT.

This clone is a singleton in its sample. The chain carries TRBV5-5 and TRBJ2-2, with a tentative D call TRBD1 (5 bases). This CDR3 has 15 amino acids. CDR1 is SGHKS and CDR2 is YYEKEE in the germline V gene (reference sequence). V was cut by 0 bases and J by 4 bases, with 10 bases left in between. Written as DNA, the CDR3 is TGTGCCAGCAGCTTGGTTCAGGGTTCCACCGGGGAGCTGTTTTTT. This gives the protein CASSLVQGSTGELFF.

This clone was seen only a few times. V usage is TRBV7-9 and J usage is TRBJ2-7; 10 bases agree with TRBD1. The CDR3 extends over 19 amino acids. Germline CDR1 reads SEHNR; CDR2 reads FQNEAQ (reference sequence). The V and J ends lost 5 bases and 8 bases, in that order; junction bases with no gene match: 24. Written as DNA, the CDR3 is TGTGCCAGCAGCCGGACAGGGGGACAAGAACGCTCCCGTCTTGTCCAGCAGTACTTC. Encoded protein: CASSRTGGQERSRLVQQYF.

V gene TRBV3-1 (or the pseudogene TRBV3-2) combines with J gene TRBJ2-2; 7 bases match TRBD1. The CDR3 totals 16 residues. With V trimmed by 8 bases and J by 1 base, 10 bases remained unmatched. Germline V lookup: CDR1 LGHDT, CDR2 YNNKEL (reference sequence). The CDR3 loop is CASRQGSGLNTGELFF. In nucleotides, the CDR3 is TGTGCCAGCCGACAGGGATCGGGTCTGAACACCGGGGAGCTGTTTTTT.

J is TRBJ1-2 and V is TRBV5-1; TRBD1 might be the D (6 bases). Germline CDR1 SGHRS, CDR2 YFSETQ. This CDR3 spans 13 amino acids. V was pared by 1 base and J by 6 bases, with 10 bases between. The CDR3 loop is CASSLTEGDGYTF. CDR3 sequence (DNA): TGCGCCAGCAGCTTGACCGAGGGGGATGGCTACACCTTC.